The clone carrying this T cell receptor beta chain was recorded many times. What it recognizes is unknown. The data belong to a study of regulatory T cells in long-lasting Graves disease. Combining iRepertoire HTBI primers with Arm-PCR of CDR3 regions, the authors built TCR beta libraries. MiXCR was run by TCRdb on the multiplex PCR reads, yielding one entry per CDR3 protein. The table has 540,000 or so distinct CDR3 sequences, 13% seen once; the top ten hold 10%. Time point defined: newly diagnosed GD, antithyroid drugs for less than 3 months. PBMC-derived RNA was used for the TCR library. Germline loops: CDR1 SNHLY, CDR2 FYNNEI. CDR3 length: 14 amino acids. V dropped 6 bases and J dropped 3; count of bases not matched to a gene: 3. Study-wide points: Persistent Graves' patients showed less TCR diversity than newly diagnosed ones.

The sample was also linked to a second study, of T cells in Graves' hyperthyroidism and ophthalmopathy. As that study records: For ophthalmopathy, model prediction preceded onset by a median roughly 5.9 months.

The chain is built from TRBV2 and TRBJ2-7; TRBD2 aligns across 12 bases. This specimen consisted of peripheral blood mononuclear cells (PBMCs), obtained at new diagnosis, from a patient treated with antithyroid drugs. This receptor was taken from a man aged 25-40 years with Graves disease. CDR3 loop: CASRAGLAGYEQYF. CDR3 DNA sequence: TGTGCCAGCAGGGCGGGACTAGCGGGCTACGAGCAGTACTTC. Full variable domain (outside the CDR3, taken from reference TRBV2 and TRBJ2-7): EPEVTQTPSHQVTQMGQEVILRCVPISNHLYFYWYRQILGQKVEFLVSFYNNEISEKSEIFDDQFSVERPDGSNFTLKIRSTKLEDSAMYFCASRAGLAGYEQYFGPGTRLTVT.